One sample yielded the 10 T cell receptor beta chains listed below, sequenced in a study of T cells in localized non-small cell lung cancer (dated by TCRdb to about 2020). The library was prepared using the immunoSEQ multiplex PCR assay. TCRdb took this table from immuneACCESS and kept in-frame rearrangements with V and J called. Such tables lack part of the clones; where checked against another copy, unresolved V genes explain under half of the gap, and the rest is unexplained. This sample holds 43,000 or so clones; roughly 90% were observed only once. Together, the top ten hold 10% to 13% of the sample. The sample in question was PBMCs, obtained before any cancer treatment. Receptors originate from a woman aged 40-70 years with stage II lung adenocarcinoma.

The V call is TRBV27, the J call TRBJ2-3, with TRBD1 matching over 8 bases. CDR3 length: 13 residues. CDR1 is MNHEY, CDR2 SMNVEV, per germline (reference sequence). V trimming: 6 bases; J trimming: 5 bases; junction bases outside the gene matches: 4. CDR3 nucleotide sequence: TGTGCCAGCAGAGGACAGGGAGGAGATACGCAGTATTTT. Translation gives CASRGQGGDTQYF.

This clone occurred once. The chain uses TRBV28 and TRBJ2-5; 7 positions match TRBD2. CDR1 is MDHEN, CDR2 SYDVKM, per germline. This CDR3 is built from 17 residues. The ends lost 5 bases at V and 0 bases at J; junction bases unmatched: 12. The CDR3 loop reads CASSGRTLTSDQETQYF. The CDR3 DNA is TGTGCCAGCAGTGGACGGACACTAACTAGCGACCAAGAGACCCAGTACTTC. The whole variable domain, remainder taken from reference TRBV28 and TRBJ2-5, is DVKVTQSSRYLVKRTGEKVFLECVQDMDHENMFWYRQDPGLGLRLIYFSYDVKMKEKGDIPEGYSVSREKKERFSLILESASTNQTSMYLCASSGRTLTSDQETQYFGPGTRLLVL.

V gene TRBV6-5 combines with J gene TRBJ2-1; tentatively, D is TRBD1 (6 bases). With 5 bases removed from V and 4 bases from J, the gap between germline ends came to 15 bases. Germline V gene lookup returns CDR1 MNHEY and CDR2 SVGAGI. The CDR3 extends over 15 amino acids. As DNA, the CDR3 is TGTGCCAGCAGTCTAGACAGGCACCCTTACAATGAGCAGTTCTTC. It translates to CASSLDRHPYNEQFF.

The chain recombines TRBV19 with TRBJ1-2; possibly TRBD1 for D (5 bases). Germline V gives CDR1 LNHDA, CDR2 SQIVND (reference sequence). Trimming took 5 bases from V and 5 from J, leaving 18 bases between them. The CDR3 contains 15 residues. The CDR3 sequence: CASSAQTDRRYGYTF. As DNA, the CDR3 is TGTGCCAGTAGTGCACAGACAGACAGAAGATATGGCTACACCTTC.

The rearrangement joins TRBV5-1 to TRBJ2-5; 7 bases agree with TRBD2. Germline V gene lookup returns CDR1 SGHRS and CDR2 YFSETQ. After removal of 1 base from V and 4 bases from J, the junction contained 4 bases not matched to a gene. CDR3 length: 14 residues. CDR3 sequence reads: CASSLQAGRETQYF. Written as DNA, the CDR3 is TGCGCCAGCAGCTTGCAAGCGGGACGAGAGACCCAGTACTTC.

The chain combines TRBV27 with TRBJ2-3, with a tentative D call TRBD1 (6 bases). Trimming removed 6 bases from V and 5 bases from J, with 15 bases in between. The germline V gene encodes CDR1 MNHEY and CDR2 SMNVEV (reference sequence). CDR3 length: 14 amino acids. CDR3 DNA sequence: TGTGCCAGCAGGCCCTTGGGGGCTGGAGATACGCAGTATTTT. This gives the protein CASRPLGAGDTQYF.

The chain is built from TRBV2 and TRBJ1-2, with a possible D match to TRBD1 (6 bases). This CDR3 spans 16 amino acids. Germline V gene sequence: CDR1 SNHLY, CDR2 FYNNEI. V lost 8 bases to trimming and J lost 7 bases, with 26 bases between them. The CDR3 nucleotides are TGTGCCAGCGCCTGGGATGGCAAACTACAGGGAGGTGGCTACACCTTC. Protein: CASAWDGKLQGGGYTF.

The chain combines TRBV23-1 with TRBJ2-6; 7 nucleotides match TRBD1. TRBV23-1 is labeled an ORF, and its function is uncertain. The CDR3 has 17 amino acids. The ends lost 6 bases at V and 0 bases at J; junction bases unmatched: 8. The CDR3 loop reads CASRGTAYHSGANVLTF. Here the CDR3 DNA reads TGCGCCAGCAGAGGGACAGCGTACCACTCTGGGGCCAACGTCCTGACTTTC.

In nucleotides, the CDR3 is TGTGCCAGCACCGGGACTAGTGTAGATACGCAGTATTTT. Protein: CASTGTSVDTQYF. This chain connects TRBV2 to TRBJ2-3; 8 bases line up with TRBD2. Trimming at V came to 7 bases and at J to 5 bases, leaving 5 bases not matched to a gene. Germline V gene data show CDR1 as SNHLY and CDR2 as FYNNEI. The CDR3 spans 13 residues.

The CDR3 loop is CASSPLTGSSYEQYF. The CDR3 DNA reads TGTGCCAGCAGCCCACTGACAGGCAGTTCCTACGAGCAGTACTTC. The chain carries TRBV6-5 and TRBJ2-7, with D possibly being TRBD1 (6 bases). The germline gives CDR1 MNHEY, CDR2 SVGAGI. Trimming removed 6 bases at V and 1 base at J, with 16 bases between. The CDR3 has 15 amino acids.